This T cell receptor beta chain was captured in a study of shared clonotypes between healthy human individuals. This CDR3 is 17 amino acids long. Germline V CDR1 and CDR2: MGHRA, YSYEKL. V dropped 4 bases and J dropped 0 bases, with 18 bases sitting between them. The assay was immunoSEQ multiplex PCR, and TCRdb's table has in-frame clones only and misses some. Of millions of clones in the sample, approximately 94% were seen once. Naive-designated CD8 cells lacked CD45RO, were positively enriched for CCR7, and omitted terminally differentiated effector memory CD45RA+ cells. The source is a man between 18 and 29 years old in good health. Sequencing was done on a sample of naive CD8+ T cells sorted from blood. V gene TRBV4-1 combines with J gene TRBJ2-5; D is ambiguous. DNA of the CDR3: TGCGCCAGCAGCCTGCCCTCGGACCTCCGGGACCAAGAGACCCAGTACTTC. Translation gives CASSLPSDLRDQETQYF.